This T cell receptor beta chain was retrieved from a study of shared clonotypes between healthy human individuals (dated by TCRdb to about 2020). A note on the overall study: The cohort included three men and two women between 18 and 49 years of age. For each donor, three plates each were used for CD4 naive and CD4 memory, two plates were used for CD8 naive, and one plate was used for CD8 memory. To estimate repertoire size and how much clonotypes are shared between individuals, the study performed deep sequencing of blood TCR repertoires from 4 to 6 healthy adults. To increase sequencing depth and limit assay-specific biases, TCR repertoire library preparation and sequencing were carried out by different laboratories using diverse techniques. Leukapheresis yielded between about 0.94 and 8.9 billion PBMCs per donor. The paper as a whole reports these results and caveats: Sampling was limited to blood, and TCR repertoires in tissue likely differ from TCR repertoires in blood. Pairwise subsampling indicated that sequencing depth was expected to affect the degree of clonotype sharing among donors. Across a handful of donors, approximately 5% of naive CD4, 3.5% of naive CD8, approximately 2.5% of memory CD4, and about 0.4% of memory CD8 clonotypes were shared. Because the study included only a small number of donors, the genetic and exposure-history diversity represented was limited. Incomplete sequencing was indicated by rarefaction of sorted-subset datasets, despite the large sequencing depth. Naive subsets generally had larger estimated clonotype richness than memory subsets. Compared with non-shared clonotypes, clonotypes shared by all four sorted-subset donors had higher generation probabilities.

As concerns this clone: Its antigen is not yet known. Per-base quality was not reported, and no clone a single base away is much larger than it.

CD8 naive samples were obtained by positive selection for CCR7 among CD45RO-negative cells, yielding a CD45RA+CCR7+ population from which TemRA cells were excluded. The donors were healthy, HIV-negative adults who had no recently reported acute infections or vaccinations. Every donor was a Caucasian adult living in Nashville, Tennessee, USA. Blood was collected by leukapheresis, and PBMCs were isolated by Ficoll-Histopaque density gradient centrifugation and then cryopreserved in liquid nitrogen vapor phase. Purity and quantity of every magnetically sorted T cell population were checked by analytical flow cytometry. Genomic DNA was isolated from every sorted fraction and measured by UV absorbance on a Nanodrop 2000c. TCR CDR3 regions were amplified from genomic DNA by multiplex PCR using the deep immunoSEQ assay. For each cell subset, the extracted genomic DNA was distributed evenly across all wells of several immunoSEQ 96-well plates, and each plate served as one replicate. For sorted subsets, around 200 ng genomic DNA, equal to 30,000 or so T cell genomes, was loaded into each replicate PCR. Purified libraries were measured with a Qubit 3.0 fluorometer, size-checked on a Bioanalyzer 2100, and measured again with the KAPA Library Quantification kit. Every immunoSEQ 96-well plate was sequenced on a separate single-read 150-cycle Illumina NextSeq 550 flow cell. In the authors' own workflow: Because the immunoSEQ output included only junctional sequences and no quality scores, the filtering could not be the same as the filtering used for full-length reads. Sequences were annotated with PyIR, a Python wrapper for IgBLAST v1.9, using IMGT germline references to assign V/J genes and CDR3. Reads were removed for weak V/J assignments (E-value above 1e-6), missing CDR3, stop codons, out-of-frame junctions, or ambiguous translated residues. A V3J clonotype was defined by an identical inferred V gene, J gene, and CDR3 amino acid sequence. Percentage overlap between repertoires was calculated by dividing the number of shared unique clonotypes by the size of the smaller repertoire. RTK rarefaction, the Chao1 estimator, and Recon v2.1 estimates of unobserved clonotypes were used to assess repertoire richness. Generation probabilities were computed with OLGA for all TCRbeta clonotypes obtained by the gDNA method from several donors. TCRdb took this table from immuneACCESS and kept in-frame rearrangements with V and J called. Such tables lack part of the clones; where checked against another copy, unresolved V genes explain under half of the gap, and the rest is unexplained. The V and J calls and clone size were taken over from that table, and D and trimming were inferred from the DNA. This sample is represented by hundreds of thousands of clones; around 96% of them were singletons. The ten biggest clones cover less than 0.13% of the sample.

V lost 2 bases and J lost 5 bases; the stretch between them is 16 bases long. Its CDR3 holds 15 amino acids, cysteine through phenylalanine. Kept here is only the CDR3 DNA, which spans 45 bases and is read in frame from base 1. CDR1 and CDR2, looked up from the germline V gene, are SNHLY and FYNNEI. The chain links TRBV2 with TRBJ2-7, and perhaps TRBD1 as D gene, on 5 matching bases. The sample consisted of naive CD8+ T cells sorted from blood. In light of the paper, this sample's cell subset or site label describes: CD45RA+CCR7+. The receptor was derived from a woman in her 30s in good health. The CDR3 loop reads CASSELFRVSHEQYF. The sequenced DNA: TGTGCCAGCAGTGAATTGTTCAGGGTAAGCCACGAGCAGTACTTC.